This TCR beta chain derives from a study of blood T cell repertoires in COVID-19. Background on the study: Whether acute or convalescent, the COVID-19 samples came from the United States, Italy and Spain.

Original data processing: Amplification with reference gene primers provided the estimates of nucleated cell counts. The data were produced by immunoSEQ multiplex PCR, yet TCRdb's version contains in-frame clones alone and is incomplete. V and J calls and clone size come straight from that table; D and trimming were deduced from the DNA. The sample has over 350,000 clones, approximately 90% seen once. In terms of age and location, participants ranged from roughly 18 to 95 years and lived in about 25 US areas. The sequencing input was PBMCs or T cells enriched from blood (not recorded which). The TCR comes from a woman between 18 and 29 years old with acute COVID-19.

The CDR3 bases are TGTGCCACTAAGACAGGGGCGTTAACTGAAGCTTTCTTT. As protein: CATKTGALTEAFF. This rearrangement joins TRBV19 to TRBJ1-1; 8 bases map to TRBD1. This CDR3 has 13 residues. J was trimmed by 5 bases and V by 10 bases; bases with no gene match: 9. CDR1 and CDR2 from the germline V gene are LNHDA and SQIVND (reference sequence). The whole variable domain, remainder taken from reference TRBV19 and TRBJ1-1, is DGGITQSPKYLFRKEGQNVTLSCEQNLNHDAMYWYRQDPGQGLRLIYYSQIVNDFQKGDIAEGYSVSREKKESFPLTVTSAQKNPTAFYLCATKTGALTEAFFGQGTRLTVV.